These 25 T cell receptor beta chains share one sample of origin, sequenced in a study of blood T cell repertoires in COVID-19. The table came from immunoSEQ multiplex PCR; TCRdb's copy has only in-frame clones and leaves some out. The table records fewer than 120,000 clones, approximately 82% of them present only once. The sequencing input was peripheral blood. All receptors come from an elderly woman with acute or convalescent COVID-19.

The CDR3 DNA is TGTGCCAGCAGTGGCCTAGCGGGCTACGAGCAGTACTTC. Its protein product is CASSGLAGYEQYF. The chain couples TRBV2 to TRBJ2-7; 8 nucleotides align to TRBD2. V trimming: 4 bases; J trimming: 3 bases; junction bases outside the gene matches: 2. Germline V lookup: CDR1 SNHLY, CDR2 FYNNEI. The CDR3 covers 13 residues.

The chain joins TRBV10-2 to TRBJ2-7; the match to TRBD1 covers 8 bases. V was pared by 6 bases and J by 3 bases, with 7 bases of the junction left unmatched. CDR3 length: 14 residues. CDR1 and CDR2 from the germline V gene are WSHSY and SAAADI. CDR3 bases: TGCGCCAGCAGGAGAGACAGGGGAAACTACGAGCAGTACTTC. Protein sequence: CASRRDRGNYEQYF.

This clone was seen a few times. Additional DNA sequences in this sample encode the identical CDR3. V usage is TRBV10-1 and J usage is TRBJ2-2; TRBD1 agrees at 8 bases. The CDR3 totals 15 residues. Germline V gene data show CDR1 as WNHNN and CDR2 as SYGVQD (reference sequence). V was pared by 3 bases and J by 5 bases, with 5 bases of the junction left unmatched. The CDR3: CASSDGQGGTGELFF. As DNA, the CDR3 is TGCGCCAGCAGTGACGGACAGGGAGGAACCGGGGAGCTGTTTTTT.

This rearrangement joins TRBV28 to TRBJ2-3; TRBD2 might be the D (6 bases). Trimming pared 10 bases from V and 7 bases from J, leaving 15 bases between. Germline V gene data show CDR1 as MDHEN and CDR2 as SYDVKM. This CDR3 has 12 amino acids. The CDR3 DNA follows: TGTGCCACTGGGACTCCGTTGAATACGCAGTATTTT. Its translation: CATGTPLNTQYF.

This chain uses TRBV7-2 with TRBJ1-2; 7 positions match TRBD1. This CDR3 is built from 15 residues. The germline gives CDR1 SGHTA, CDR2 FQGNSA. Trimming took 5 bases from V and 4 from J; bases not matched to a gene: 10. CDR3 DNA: TGTGCCAGCAGCCCCCTAGGCGGACAGGTCTATGGCTACACCTTC. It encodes CASSPLGGQVYGYTF.

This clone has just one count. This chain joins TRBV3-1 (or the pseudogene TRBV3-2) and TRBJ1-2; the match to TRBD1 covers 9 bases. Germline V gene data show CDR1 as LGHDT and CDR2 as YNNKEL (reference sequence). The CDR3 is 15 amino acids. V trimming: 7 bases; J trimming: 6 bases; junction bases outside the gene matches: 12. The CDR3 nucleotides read TGTGCCAGCACCCCAGGGACAGGGCTTTTGGATGGCTACACCTTC. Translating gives CASTPGTGLLDGYTF.

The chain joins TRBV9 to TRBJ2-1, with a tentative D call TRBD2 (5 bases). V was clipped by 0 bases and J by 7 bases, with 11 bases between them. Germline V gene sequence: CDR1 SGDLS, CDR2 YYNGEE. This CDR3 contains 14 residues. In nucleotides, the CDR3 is TGTGCCAGCAGCGTAGGGCTAGCAGAGAATGAGCAGTTCTTC. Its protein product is CASSVGLAENEQFF.

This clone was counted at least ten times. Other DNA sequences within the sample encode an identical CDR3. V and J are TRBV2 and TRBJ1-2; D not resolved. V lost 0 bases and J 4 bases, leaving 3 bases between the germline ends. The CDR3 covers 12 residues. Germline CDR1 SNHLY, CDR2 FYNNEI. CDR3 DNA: TGTGCCAGCAGTGAAGCAGCCTATGGCTACACCTTC. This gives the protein CASSEAAYGYTF.

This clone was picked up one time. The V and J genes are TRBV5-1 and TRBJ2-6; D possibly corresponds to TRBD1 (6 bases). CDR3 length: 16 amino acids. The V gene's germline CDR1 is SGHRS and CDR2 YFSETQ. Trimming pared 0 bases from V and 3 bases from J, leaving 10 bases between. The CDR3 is CASSLGQVVGANVLTF. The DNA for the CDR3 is TGCGCCAGCAGCTTGGGACAGGTGGTTGGGGCCAACGTCCTGACTTTC. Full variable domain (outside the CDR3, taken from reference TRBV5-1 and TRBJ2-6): KAGVTQTPRYLIKTRGQQVTLSCSPISGHRSVSWYQQTPGQGLQFLFEYFSETQRNKGNFPGRFSGRQFSNSRSEMNVSTLELGDSALYLCASSLGQVVGANVLTFGAGSRLTVL.

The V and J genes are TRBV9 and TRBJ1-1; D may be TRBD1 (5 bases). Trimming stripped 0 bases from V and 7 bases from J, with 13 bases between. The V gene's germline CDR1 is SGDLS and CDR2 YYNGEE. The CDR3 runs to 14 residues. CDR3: CASSVGIGEGEAFF. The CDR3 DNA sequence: TGTGCCAGCAGCGTAGGAATAGGGGAGGGTGAAGCTTTCTTT.

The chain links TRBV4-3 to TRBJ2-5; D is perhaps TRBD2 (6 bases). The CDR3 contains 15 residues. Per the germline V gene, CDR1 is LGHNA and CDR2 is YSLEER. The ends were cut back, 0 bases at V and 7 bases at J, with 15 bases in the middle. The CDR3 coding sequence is TGCGCCAGCAGCCAAGATCACGGGAGTGCCGGGACCCAGTACTTC. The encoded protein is CASSQDHGSAGTQYF.

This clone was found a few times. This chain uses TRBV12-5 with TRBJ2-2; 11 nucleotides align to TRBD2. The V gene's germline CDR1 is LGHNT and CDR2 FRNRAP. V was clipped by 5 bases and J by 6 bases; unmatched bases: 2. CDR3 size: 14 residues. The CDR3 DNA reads TGTGCTAGTGGTCTAGCGGGGGGCCCCGGGGAGCTGTTTTTT. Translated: CASGLAGGPGELFF.

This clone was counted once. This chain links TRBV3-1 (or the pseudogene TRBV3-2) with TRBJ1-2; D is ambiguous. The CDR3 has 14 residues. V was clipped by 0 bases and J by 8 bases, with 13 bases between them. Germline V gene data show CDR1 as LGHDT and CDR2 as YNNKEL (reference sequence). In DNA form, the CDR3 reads TGTGCCAGCAGCCAAGATTTGGGCTTCTTCGGCTACACCTTC. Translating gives CASSQDLGFFGYTF.

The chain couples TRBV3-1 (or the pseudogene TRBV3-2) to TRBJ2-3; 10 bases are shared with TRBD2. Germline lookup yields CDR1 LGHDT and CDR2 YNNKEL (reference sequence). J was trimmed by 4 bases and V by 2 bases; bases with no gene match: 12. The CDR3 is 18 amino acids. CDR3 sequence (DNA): TGTGCCAGCAGCCAATTGGCTAGCGGGGGCCCCGGGGCAGATACGCAGTATTTT. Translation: CASSQLASGGPGADTQYF.

CDR3 in amino acids: CASSGTGEQPQHF. Here the CDR3 DNA reads TGTGCCAGCAGCGGTACAGGGGAGCAGCCCCAGCATTTT. The chain carries TRBV7-2 and TRBJ1-5; 7 bases map to TRBD1. The CDR3 totals 13 residues. In germline, CDR1 is SGHTA, CDR2 FQGNSA. V shed 5 bases and J 7 bases; nucleotides not matched to a gene: 5.

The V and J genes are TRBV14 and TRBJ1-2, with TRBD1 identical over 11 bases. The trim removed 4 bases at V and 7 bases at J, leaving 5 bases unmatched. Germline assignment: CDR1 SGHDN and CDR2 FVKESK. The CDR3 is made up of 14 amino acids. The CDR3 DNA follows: TGTGCCAGCAGCCCGGACAGGGGGCGGGGTGGCTACACCTTC. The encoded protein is CASSPDRGRGGYTF.

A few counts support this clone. CDR3 protein: CAWSPGQDGETQYF. The CDR3, as DNA: TGTGCCTGGAGTCCAGGACAGGACGGGGAGACCCAGTACTTC. The chain employs TRBV30 and TRBJ2-5; 7 nucleotides agree with TRBD1. CDR1 and CDR2 from the germline V gene are GTSNPN and SVGIG (reference sequence). The trim removed 2 bases at V and 5 bases at J, leaving 8 bases unmatched. This CDR3 contains 14 residues. Full variable domain (remainder filled in from reference TRBV30 and TRBJ2-5): SQTIHQWPATLVQPVGSPLSLECTVEGTSNPNLYWYRQAAGRGLQLLFYSVGIGQISSEVPQNLSASRPQDRQFILSSKKLLLSDSGFYLCAWSPGQDGETQYFGPGTRLLVL.

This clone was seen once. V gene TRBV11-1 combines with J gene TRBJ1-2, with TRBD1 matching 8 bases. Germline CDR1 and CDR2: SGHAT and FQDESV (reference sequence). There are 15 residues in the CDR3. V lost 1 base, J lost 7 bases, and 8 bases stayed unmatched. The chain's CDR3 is CASSLGLDRAIGYTF. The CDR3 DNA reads TGTGCCAGCAGCTTAGGATTGGACAGGGCAATTGGCTACACCTTC.

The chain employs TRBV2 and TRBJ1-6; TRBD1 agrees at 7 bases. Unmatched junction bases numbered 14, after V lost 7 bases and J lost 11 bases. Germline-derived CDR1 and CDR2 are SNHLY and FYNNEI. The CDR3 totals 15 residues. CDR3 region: CASTRQGARMAPLHF. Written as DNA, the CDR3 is TGTGCCAGCACCCGACAGGGCGCAAGGATGGCACCCCTCCACTTT.

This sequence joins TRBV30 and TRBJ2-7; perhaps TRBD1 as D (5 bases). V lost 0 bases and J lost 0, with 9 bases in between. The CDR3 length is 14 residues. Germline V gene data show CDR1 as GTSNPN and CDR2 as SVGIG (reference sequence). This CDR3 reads CAWSVNRNSYEQYF. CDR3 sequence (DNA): TGTGCCTGGAGTGTAAACAGGAACTCCTACGAGCAGTACTTC.

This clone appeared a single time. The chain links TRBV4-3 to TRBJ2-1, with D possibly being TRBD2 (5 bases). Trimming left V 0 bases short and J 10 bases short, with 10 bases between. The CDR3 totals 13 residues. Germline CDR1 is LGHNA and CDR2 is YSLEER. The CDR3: CASSQDRGREQFF. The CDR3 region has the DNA TGCGCCAGCAGCCAAGATCGGGGTAGGGAGCAGTTCTTC.

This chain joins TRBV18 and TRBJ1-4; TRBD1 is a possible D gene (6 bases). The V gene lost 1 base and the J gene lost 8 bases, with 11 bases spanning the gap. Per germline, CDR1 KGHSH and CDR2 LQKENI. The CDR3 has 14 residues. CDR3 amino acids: CASSPRGGGEKLFF. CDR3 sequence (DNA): TGTGCCAGCTCACCACGCGGGGGGGGCGAAAAACTGTTTTTT.

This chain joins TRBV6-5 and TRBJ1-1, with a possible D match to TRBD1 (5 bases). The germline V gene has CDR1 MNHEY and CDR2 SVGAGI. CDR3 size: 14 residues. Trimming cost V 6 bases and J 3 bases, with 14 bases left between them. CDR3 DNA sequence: TGTGCCAGCAGGCTCTACAGGCGCCACACTGAAGCTTTCTTT. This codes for CASRLYRRHTEAFF.

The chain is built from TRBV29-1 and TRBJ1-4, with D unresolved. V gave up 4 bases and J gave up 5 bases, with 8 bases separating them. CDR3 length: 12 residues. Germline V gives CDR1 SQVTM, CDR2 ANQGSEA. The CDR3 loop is CSVGGNNEKLFF. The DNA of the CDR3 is TGCAGCGTTGGAGGGAACAATGAAAAACTGTTTTTT.

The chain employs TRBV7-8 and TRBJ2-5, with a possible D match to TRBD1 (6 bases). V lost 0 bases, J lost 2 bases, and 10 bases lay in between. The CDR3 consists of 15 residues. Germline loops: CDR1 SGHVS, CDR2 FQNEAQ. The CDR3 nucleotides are TGTGCCAGCAGCTTAGCAGGGGGTGGACAAGAGACCCAGTACTTC. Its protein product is CASSLAGGGQETQYF.